These 20 T cell receptor beta chains originate from one sample sequenced in a study of blood T cells in healthy people across ages. A second roughly 6 to 12 cycle PCR used barcoded and J-beta primers. MiXCR, applied by TCRdb to the 5' RACE reads, yields one record per CDR3 protein. The sample has 1,500,000 or so distinct CDR3 sequences, around 59% seen once. What was sequenced was blood. The source of these receptors is a man between 18 and 29 years old in good health.

The V gene is TRBV20-1, the J gene TRBJ2-7; D gene uncertain. Trimming left V 3 bases short and J 4 bases short, with 16 bases between. The CDR3 contains 14 residues. Per the germline V gene, CDR1 is DFQATT and CDR2 is SNEGSKA (reference sequence). CDR3 in DNA: TGCAGTGCTAGGGTATTTGCGCTTGGTTACGAGCAGTACTTC. Protein: CSARVFALGYEQYF.

This clonotype was recorded many times. This chain joins TRBV4-1 and TRBJ2-7, with 9 bases that match TRBD2. Unmatched junction bases numbered 2, after V lost 1 base and J lost 4 bases. The CDR3 length is 14 residues. The germline V gene has CDR1 MGHRA and CDR2 YSYEKL. CDR3 protein: CASSQGSGSYEQYF. DNA of the CDR3: TGCGCCAGCAGCCAAGGTAGCGGGAGTTACGAGCAGTACTTC.

The chain employs TRBV29-1 and TRBJ1-2; possibly TRBD1 for D (6 bases). Per germline, CDR1 SQVTM and CDR2 ANQGSEA. The CDR3 consists of 15 residues. The V gene lost 1 base and the J gene lost 2 bases, with 14 bases spanning the gap. The CDR3 nucleotides read TGCAGCGTTGAAGCCGACTGGACAGAAAACTATGGCTACACCTTC. Amino acids: CSVEADWTENYGYTF.

The chain carries TRBV6-2 or TRBV6-3 and TRBJ1-5; 8 bases map to TRBD1. Germline V gives CDR1 MNHEY, CDR2 SVGEGT. Losses at the gene ends were 8 bases for V and 6 bases for J; bases not matched to a gene: 9. The CDR3 sequence is 14 residues long. The CDR3 loop reads CASVPQGDVQPQHF. DNA of the CDR3: TGTGCCAGCGTACCACAGGGGGACGTTCAGCCCCAGCATTTT.

The chain carries TRBV29-1 and TRBJ2-1; 7 bases match TRBD1. V dropped 4 bases and J dropped 2; count of bases not matched to a gene: 8. The CDR3 length is 15 residues. Germline lookup yields CDR1 SQVTM and CDR2 ANQGSEA. CDR3 residues: CSVGPRDRAYNEQFF. In DNA form, the CDR3 reads TGCAGCGTTGGCCCCCGGGACAGAGCCTACAATGAGCAGTTCTTC.

The J gene is TRBJ2-7, the V gene TRBV7-2; a possible D gene is TRBD1 (5 bases). The V gene lost 1 base and the J gene lost 3 bases, with 19 bases spanning the gap. CDR1 and CDR2 from the germline V gene are SGHTA and FQGNSA. The CDR3 has 17 residues. CDR3 sequence (DNA): TGTGCCAGCAGCTTAGGAGGAGTCGGCAGGGCGCACTACGAGCAGTACTTC. It translates to CASSLGGVGRAHYEQYF. Full variable domain (missing parts from reference TRBV7-2 and TRBJ2-7): GAGVSQSPSNKVTEKGKDVELRCDPISGHTALYWYRQSLGQGLEFLIYFQGNSAPDKSGLPSDRFSAERTGGSVSTLTIQRTQQEDSAVYLCASSLGGVGRAHYEQYFGPGTRLTVT.

This clonotype was seen a few times. This chain uses TRBV29-1 with TRBJ2-7; 7 bases line up with TRBD1. The V gene's germline CDR1 is SQVTM and CDR2 ANQGSEA. Trimming at V came to 4 bases and at J to 1 base, leaving 7 bases not matched to a gene. CDR3 length: 14 amino acids. The CDR3 loop reads CSVATGTASYEQYF. CDR3 DNA sequence: TGCAGCGTTGCCACCGGGACAGCTTCCTACGAGCAGTACTTC.

The table lists this clonotype with a few counts. This chain joins TRBV12-3 or TRBV12-4 and TRBJ1-5; unclear D gene. The V and J ends lost 5 bases and 2 bases respectively, with 10 bases between them. CDR3 length: 14 residues. The CDR3 is CASSAGSGNQPQHF. The CDR3 DNA reads TGTGCCAGCAGTGCGGGGAGCGGCAATCAGCCCCAGCATTTT.

This sequence joins TRBV3-1 and TRBJ2-4; 7 bases map to TRBD2. The CDR3 is 14 residues long. Germline V gene sequence: CDR1 LGHDT, CDR2 YNNKEL (reference sequence). J was trimmed by 8 bases and V by 4 bases; bases with no gene match: 8. The CDR3 DNA is TGTGCCAGCAGCCTAAGGGTTGGGGGGGACATTCAGTACTTC. It encodes CASSLRVGGDIQYF.

The J gene is TRBJ2-1, the V gene TRBV7-9; a possible D gene is TRBD1 (6 bases). The V end was cut by 5 bases, the J end by 8 bases, with 25 bases between. The CDR3 contains 17 residues. Looked up from germline, CDR1 is SEHNR and CDR2 is FQNEAQ (reference sequence). CDR3 sequence: CASSRLASGTLSYEQFF. CDR3 DNA sequence: TGTGCCAGCAGCCGCCTAGCCTCCGGGACATTAAGCTATGAGCAGTTCTTC.

The V and J genes are TRBV6-2 or TRBV6-3 and TRBJ2-3; tentatively, D is TRBD1 or TRBD2 (5 bases each). Trimming cost V 6 bases and J 0 bases, with 16 bases left between them. Germline assignment: CDR1 MNHEY and CDR2 SVGEGT. The CDR3 has 16 amino acids. CDR3 amino acids: CASRLGTTTSTDTQYF. The CDR3 nucleotides are TGTGCCAGCAGACTCGGGACCACCACTAGCACAGATACGCAGTATTTT.

Of note for this clonotype: Compared with germline, one end of the junction differs, possibly owing to a read error. The rearrangement links TRBV25-1 to TRBJ1-6, with D uncertain. The V gene's germline CDR1 is MGHDK and CDR2 SYGVNS. This CDR3 contains 14 residues. CDR3 in DNA: TGTGCCAGCAGGTGGACGGGAAATAATCCACCCCTCCACTTT. Residues: CASRWTGNNPPLHF.

The rearrangement joins TRBV20-1 to TRBJ2-3; D is unclear. Trimming removed 0 bases from V and 2 bases from J, with 9 bases in between. The CDR3 is 14 amino acids. Germline CDR1 DFQATT, CDR2 SNEGSKA (reference sequence). In DNA form, the CDR3 reads TGCAGTGCTAGAGATTGGGCGACCACAGATACGCAGTATTTT. Translated: CSARDWATTDTQYF.

In its sample, this clonotype was seen once. The rearrangement joins TRBV6-1 to TRBJ2-1, with D uncertain. V gave up 6 bases and J gave up 9 bases, with 15 bases separating them. Germline V lookup: CDR1 MNHNS, CDR2 SASEGT. The CDR3 sequence is 13 residues long. The CDR3 loop reads CASSRMEVREQFF. The CDR3 bases are TGTGCCAGCAGCCGAATGGAAGTCCGTGAGCAGTTCTTC.

The V call is TRBV20-1, the J call TRBJ1-2, with D hard to call. This CDR3 comprises 13 residues. From germline, CDR1 is DFQATT and CDR2 SNEGSKA (reference sequence). The ends were cut back, 1 base at V and 1 base at J, with 7 bases in the middle. The CDR3 here is CSARGANNYGYTF. CDR3 sequence (DNA): TGCAGTGCTAGAGGTGCGAATAACTATGGCTACACCTTC.

Points on this clonotype: At one end, the junction sequence differs from germline, possibly due to a read error. The chain is built from TRBV7-2 and TRBJ2-5; TRBD2 agrees at 7 bases. This CDR3 comprises 17 residues. In germline, CDR1 is SGHTA, CDR2 FQGNSA. For the CDR3, the DNA is TGTGTCAGCAGCACACACCTCGACGGGGGGTTAAGAGAGACCCAGTACTTC. Translation: CVSSTHLDGGLRETQYF.

The chain links TRBV3-1 to TRBJ2-6; 7 nucleotides agree with TRBD2. The germline V gene encodes CDR1 LGHDT and CDR2 YNNKEL (reference sequence). CDR3 length: 18 amino acids. Losses at the gene ends were 5 bases for V and 0 bases for J; bases not matched to a gene: 10. CDR3 in DNA: TGTGCCAGCAGCTCCCAGCGGGGCAGTCACTCTGGGGCCAACGTCCTGACTTTC. This codes for CASSSQRGSHSGANVLTF.

J is TRBJ2-3 and V is TRBV10-3; D may be TRBD1 or TRBD2 (6 bases each). The germline V and J ends were trimmed by 7 bases and 5 bases, with 13 bases remaining between them. The V gene's germline CDR1 is ENHRY and CDR2 SYGVKD. This CDR3 has 13 amino acids. DNA of the CDR3: TGTGCCATCACCGGGGGCTGGGGAGATACGCAGTATTTT. Encoded protein: CAITGGWGDTQYF.

This clonotype was observed a handful of times. The V and J genes are TRBV4-3 and TRBJ2-5, with TRBD2 matching over 8 bases. CDR3 size: 16 residues. The J segment lost 11 bases and the V segment lost 1 base, leaving 15 bases of the junction unmatched. Germline V gene sequence: CDR1 LGHNA, CDR2 YSLEER. The CDR3 sequence is CASSQVAGHAWGEQYF. The CDR3 nucleotides read TGCGCCAGCAGCCAAGTAGCGGGGCACGCTTGGGGGGAGCAGTACTTC.

The chain combines TRBV18 with TRBJ2-2; D is ambiguous. CDR3 size: 16 residues. Germline CDR1 is KGHSH and CDR2 is LQKENI. V lost 2 bases to trimming and J lost 2 bases, with 12 bases between them. The CDR3 is CASSPGADLNTGELFF. DNA of the CDR3: TGTGCCAGCTCACCAGGTGCGGACCTAAACACCGGGGAGCTGTTTTTT.